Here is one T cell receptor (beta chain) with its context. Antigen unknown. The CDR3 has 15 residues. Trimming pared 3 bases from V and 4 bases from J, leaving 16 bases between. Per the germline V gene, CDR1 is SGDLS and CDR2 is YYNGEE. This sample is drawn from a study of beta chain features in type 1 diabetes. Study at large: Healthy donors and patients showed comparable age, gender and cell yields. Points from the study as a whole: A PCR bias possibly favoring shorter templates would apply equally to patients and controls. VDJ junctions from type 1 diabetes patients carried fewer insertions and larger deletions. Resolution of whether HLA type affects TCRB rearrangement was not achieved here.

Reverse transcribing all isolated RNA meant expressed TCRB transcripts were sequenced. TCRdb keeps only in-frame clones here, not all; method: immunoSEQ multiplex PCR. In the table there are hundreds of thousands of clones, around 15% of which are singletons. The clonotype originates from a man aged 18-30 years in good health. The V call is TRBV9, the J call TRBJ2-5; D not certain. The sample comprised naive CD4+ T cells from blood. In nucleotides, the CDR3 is TGTGCCAGCAGCGGAAGCCGTGACCGGGCAGAGACCCAGTACTTC. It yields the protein CASSGSRDRAETQYF.